The T cell receptor beta chain described here comes from a study of patients and donors after allogeneic stem cell transplantation. TCRdb fed the RT-PCR reads into MiXCR, producing one record per CDR3 protein. This sample has about 110,000 distinct CDR3 sequences; approximately 40% occur once, and the top ten carry around 25%. Germline assignment: CDR1 LGHNA and CDR2 YSLEER. This CDR3 is 14 amino acids long. V lost 0 bases and J lost 4, with 9 bases in between. There are a few counts of this clonotype. This rearrangement joins TRBV4-3 to TRBJ1-2; D is unclear. The source material was blood, either unsorted or a sorted T cell fraction (not recorded which). This TCR came from a human donor who was either an allogeneic HSCT recipient or a stem cell or donor lymphocyte infusion donor (not recorded which). It is not recorded whose cells these are; they may come from a transplant donor. The chain's CDR3 is CASSQERRIYGYTF. The CDR3 DNA reads as TGCGCCAGCAGCCAAGAGAGACGGATCTATGGCTACACCTTC.